Listed below are T cell receptor beta chains from one sample, sequenced in a study of T cell responses to AZD1222 COVID-19 vaccine. Using immunoSEQ multiplex PCR, the repertoire was profiled, and TCRdb retains in-frame clones only, with some absent. The repertoire holds around 180,000 clones, 90% to 95% seen once, with about 9.3% in the top ten. The source was peripheral blood, collected on day 0 of AZD1222 vaccination. These TCRs come from an adult in good health. CDR3s include the opening cysteine and the closing phenylalanine or tryptophan. The D gene is left open where the match is weak. Size is stated for part of the rows, as once, few or many counts, or as a class when the clone is expanded.

size	D	J	V	CDR3	DNA
NA	TRBD2	TRBJ2-1	TRBV11-3	CASSASGNVEDNEQFF	TGTGCCAGCAGCGCTAGCGGGAATGTGGAGGACAATGAGCAGTTCTTC
NA	NA	TRBJ1-2	TRBV9	CASSAETYTF	TGTGCCAGCAGCGCCGAGACCTACACCTTC
NA	NA	TRBJ1-1	TRBV9	CASSVEGGWATEAFF	TGTGCCAGCAGCGTAGAAGGAGGGTGGGCCACTGAAGCTTTCTTT
NA	NA	TRBJ1-2	TRBV28	CASSSGGGPFTTYYGYTF	TGTGCCAGCAGTTCGGGTGGGGGGCCCTTTACGACCTACTATGGCTACACCTTC
NA	NA	TRBJ1-3	TRBV6-5	CASSHRGASGNTIYF	TGTGCCAGCAGTCATAGGGGGGCTTCAGGAAACACCATATATTTT
NA	NA	TRBJ1-4	TRBV4-3	CASSQDSSGSATNEKLFF	TGCGCCAGCAGCCAAGATTCTTCGGGGTCTGCAACTAATGAAAAACTGTTTTTT
NA	TRBD2	TRBJ2-1	TRBV5-1	CASSPPAGGPANEQFF	TGCGCCAGCAGCCCCCCAGCGGGAGGGCCTGCAAATGAGCAGTTCTTC
NA	NA	TRBJ2-6	TRBV27	CASSFFGSSGANVLTF	TGTGCCAGCAGTTTTTTCGGGTCTTCTGGGGCCAACGTCCTGACTTTC
once	TRBD1	TRBJ2-7	TRBV28	CASSHILGTGKYEQYF	TGTGCCAGCAGCCACATACTTGGGACAGGGAAGTACGAGCAGTACTTC
NA	TRBD2	TRBJ2-3	TRBV29-1	CSVGGSGDTQYF	TGCAGCGTTGGCGGGAGCGGAGATACGCAGTATTTT
NA	NA	TRBJ2-3	TRBV5-1	CASKDRPSGWTDTQYF	TGCGCCAGCAAGGACAGGCCTAGCGGTTGGACAGATACGCAGTATTTT
NA	TRBD1	TRBJ1-1	TRBV30	CAWSVQRTGVRNTEAFF	TGTGCCTGGAGTGTACAGCGAACAGGGGTGAGGAACACTGAAGCTTTCTTT
once	TRBD2	TRBJ2-1	TRBV19	CASQYHWREGDEQFF	TGTGCCAGCCAGTATCACTGGCGGGAGGGGGATGAGCAGTTCTTC
NA	NA	TRBJ2-7	TRBV4-3	CASSLHPGQSYEQYF	TGCGCCAGCAGCCTACACCCCGGACAGTCCTACGAGCAGTACTTC
NA	TRBD2	TRBJ2-7	TRBV14	CASSQGGGSFYEQYF	TGTGCCAGCAGCCAAGGGGGCGGGAGCTTCTACGAGCAGTACTTC
NA	NA	TRBJ1-2	TRBV18	CASSPTWESNYGYTF	TGTGCCAGCTCCCCCACCTGGGAATCTAACTATGGCTACACCTTC
NA	NA	TRBJ1-4	TRBV6-2/TRBV6-3	CASRPIPAGTRNEKLFF	TGTGCCAGCAGACCTATACCCGCCGGGACCCGAAATGAAAAACTGTTTTTT
NA	NA	TRBJ1-1	TRBV2	CASKEDSSTEAFF	TGTGCCAGCAAAGAGGACAGTTCCACTGAAGCTTTCTTT
NA	NA	TRBJ1-1	TRBV28	CASRRTEAFF	TGTGCCAGCAGACGCACTGAAGCTTTCTTT
NA	NA	TRBJ1-3	TRBV30	CAWSVFPSSSGNTIYF	TGTGCCTGGAGTGTATTCCCCAGCTCCTCTGGAAACACCATATATTTT
NA	NA	TRBJ1-4	TRBV29-1	CSASRLATNEKLFF	TGCAGCGCCTCACGGCTTGCAACTAATGAAAAACTGTTTTTT
NA	NA	TRBJ1-1	TRBV5-4	CASSNQGLETEAFF	TGTGCCAGCAGCAATCAGGGACTAGAGACTGAAGCTTTCTTT
NA	TRBD2	TRBJ2-2	TRBV7-9	CASSFGSGSNTGELFF	TGTGCCAGCAGCTTCGGTAGCGGGTCGAACACCGGGGAGCTGTTTTTT
once	NA	TRBJ2-7	TRBV7-2	CASSLRGSYEQYF	TGTGCCAGCAGCTTACGAGGTTCCTACGAGCAGTACTTC
NA	TRBD2	TRBJ2-3	TRBV24-1	CATSEPRLAGRGDTQYF	TGTGCCACCAGTGAGCCCCGACTAGCGGGACGGGGGGATACGCAGTATTTT
once	TRBD2	TRBJ2-4	TRBV28	CASSLKGLAWGGIQYF	TGTGCCAGCAGTTTAAAGGGACTAGCGTGGGGAGGCATTCAGTACTTC
NA	TRBD1	TRBJ1-2	TRBV18	CASSPQQGASYGYTF	TGTGCCAGCTCACCGCAACAGGGGGCGAGCTATGGCTACACCTTC
NA	NA	TRBJ2-1	TRBV4-1	CASSPFVLILHNEQFF	TGCGCCAGCAGCCCCTTCGTGCTTATACTCCACAATGAGCAGTTCTTC
NA	NA	TRBJ1-1	TRBV11-2	CASSLAPEDTEAFF	TGTGCCAGCAGCTTAGCCCCCGAAGACACTGAAGCTTTCTTT
NA	TRBD1	TRBJ2-7	TRBV15	CATSPTTGYHEQYF	TGTGCCACCAGCCCTACGACAGGGTACCACGAGCAGTACTTC
NA	TRBD2	TRBJ2-7	TRBV5-1	CASSLAGSGGYEQYF	TGCGCCAGCAGCTTGGCTGGCAGCGGGGGGTACGAGCAGTACTTC
NA	TRBD1	TRBJ2-7	TRBV27	CASSFGQGAREQYF	TGTGCCAGCAGTTTCGGCCAGGGGGCTCGAGAGCAGTACTTC
NA	NA	TRBJ1-1	TRBV9	CASSARYKNTEAFF	TGTGCCAGCAGCGCCCGTTATAAAAACACTGAAGCTTTCTTT
NA	TRBD1	TRBJ2-1	TRBV29-1	CSARTGGGEQFF	TGCAGCGCTCGGACAGGGGGGGGTGAGCAGTTCTTC
NA	NA	TRBJ2-6	TRBV5-1	CASSRANVLTF	TGCGCCAGCAGCAGGGCCAACGTCCTGACTTTC
once	TRBD1	TRBJ2-2	TRBV7-3	CASSVDRANTGELFF	TGTGCCAGCAGCGTCGACAGGGCGAACACCGGGGAGCTGTTTTTT
NA	TRBD2	TRBJ2-7	TRBV12-3/TRBV12-4	CASSGTSAYEQYF	TGTGCCAGCAGCGGGACTAGCGCCTACGAGCAGTACTTC
NA	NA	TRBJ2-1	TRBV6-5	CASHYAEYNEQFF	TGTGCCAGCCATTATGCCGAGTACAATGAGCAGTTCTTC
many	NA	TRBJ2-1	TRBV7-9	CASSLTQTPNEQFF	TGTGCCAGCAGCTTAACGCAAACCCCTAATGAGCAGTTCTTC
NA	NA	TRBJ2-3	TRBV24-1	CATSEASRPSTDTQYF	TGTGCCACCAGTGAAGCTAGTCGCCCTAGCACAGATACGCAGTATTTT
NA	NA	TRBJ1-2	TRBV6-5	CASSSRGGYGYTF	TGTGCCAGCAGTTCCCGGGGGGGCTATGGCTACACCTTC
NA	NA	TRBJ2-1	TRBV2	CASSVWGTMHFNEQFF	TGTGCCAGCAGTGTCTGGGGGACAATGCACTTCAATGAGCAGTTCTTC
NA	TRBD1	TRBJ2-5	TRBV5-4	CASSKGQVGETQYF	TGTGCCAGCAGCAAGGGACAGGTGGGGGAGACCCAGTACTTC
NA	NA	TRBJ1-2	TRBV2	CASTYSYGYTF	TGTGCCAGCACTTACTCCTATGGCTACACCTTC
NA	TRBD2	TRBJ2-7	TRBV29-1	CSVGGLATYEQYF	TGCAGCGTTGGGGGACTAGCGACCTACGAGCAGTACTTC
NA	NA	TRBJ2-7	TRBV28	CASSLSWGLYEQYF	TGTGCCAGCAGTTTGAGTTGGGGGCTCTACGAGCAGTACTTC
NA	NA	TRBJ2-1	TRBV13	CASSHTGSGHEQFF	TGTGCCAGCAGCCACACCGGGTCCGGCCATGAGCAGTTCTTC
NA	NA	TRBJ1-4	TRBV4-3	CASSQDRQGWEKLFF	TGCGCCAGCAGCCAAGATCGTCAGGGTTGGGAAAAACTGTTTTTT
NA	NA	TRBJ2-2	TRBV7-3	CASSSGAGELFF	TGTGCCAGCAGCTCAGGGGCGGGGGAGCTGTTTTTT
NA	TRBD2	TRBJ2-1	TRBV28	CASRIPSLAGNEQFF	TGTGCCAGCAGGATCCCCTCACTAGCGGGAAATGAGCAGTTCTTC
NA	TRBD1	TRBJ1-2	TRBV7-2	CASSSDGQAGYGYTF	TGTGCCAGCAGCTCGGATGGACAGGCCGGCTATGGCTACACCTTC
NA	NA	TRBJ1-5	TRBV28	CASSTPGGNQPQHF	TGTGCCAGCAGTACCCCAGGGGGCAATCAGCCCCAGCATTTT
NA	NA	TRBJ2-1	TRBV5-1	CASSLPSERNEQFF	TGCGCCAGCAGCTTGCCTAGCGAGCGAAATGAGCAGTTCTTC
NA	NA	TRBJ2-2	TRBV7-3	CASSLTFRANTGELFF	TGTGCCAGCAGCTTAACGTTCCGGGCGAACACCGGGGAGCTGTTTTTT
NA	TRBD1	TRBJ1-5	TRBV10-3	CAISEGTDSNQPQHF	TGTGCCATCAGTGAAGGGACAGATAGTAATCAGCCCCAGCATTTT